Presented here are 4 T cell receptor beta chains from one specimen sequenced in a study of CD8+CD57+ T cells in acquired aplastic anemia. The template used for profiling TCR beta VDJ and CDR3 was genomic DNA. TCRdb re-derived calls from the reads in MiXCR, one entry per CDR3 protein. The data hold about 180,000 distinct CDR3 sequences, with less than 65% observed a single time. Patients chosen for sequencing had CD8+CD57+ cells that had expanded, as shown by flow cytometry. Material: sorted CD4+, CD8+, or CD8+CD57+ T cells (not recorded which) from PBMCs. These receptors all come from a human donor with aplastic anemia.

The chain recombines TRBV5-4 with TRBJ1-1; D is undetermined. Germline CDR1 SGHNT, CDR2 YYREEE (reference sequence). Trimming took 0 bases from V and 5 from J, leaving 14 bases between them. The CDR3 consists of 15 residues. CDR3 DNA sequence: TGTGCCAGCAGCTTGGATGGGGTCGCGGGTACTGAAGCTTTCTTT. It yields the protein CASSLDGVAGTEAFF.

A single count supports this clonotype. This chain joins TRBV7-9 and TRBJ2-2; 13 bases are shared with TRBD2. The CDR3 is made up of 16 amino acids. Trimming cost V 4 bases and J 7 bases; bases outside gene matches: 6. Germline V gives CDR1 SEHNR, CDR2 FQNEAQ (reference sequence). CDR3 nucleotide sequence: TGTGCCAGCAGCTCCCGGACTAGCGGGAGTGGCGGGGAGCTGTTTTTT. Translation gives CASSSRTSGSGGELFF.

The V call is TRBV7-2, the J call TRBJ2-5, with unresolved D. Trimming left V 4 bases short and J 6 bases short, with 12 bases between. CDR3 length: 13 amino acids. CDR1 and CDR2 (germline): SGHTA, FQGNSA. This CDR3 is CASSSDRYQTQYF. CDR3 DNA sequence: TGTGCCAGCAGCTCCGACCGCTACCAGACCCAGTACTTC.

The chain joins TRBV10-3 to TRBJ1-1; tentative D call: TRBD1 (6 bases). Trimming shortened V by 4 bases and J by 3 bases, and 12 bases separated the two germline ends. Germline lookup yields CDR1 ENHRY and CDR2 SYGVKD. The CDR3 has 14 residues. CDR3 region: CAISGTVGYTEAFF. The CDR3, as DNA: TGTGCCATCAGTGGGACAGTAGGATACACTGAAGCTTTCTTT.